This TCR beta chain was found in a study of T cells in tuberculosis. Broader study findings: Active tuberculosis alpha repertoires lay closer to GMM-specific TCRs than controls'. A GMM-specific repertoire classifier reached around 85% accuracy, AUROC about 0.9.

Clones were read by immunoSEQ multiplex PCR, and TCRdb kept only the in-frame ones, dropping some. The table records some 28,000 clones, around 90% of them present only once. The table lists this clone with a count of one. Its specificity is not known. V lost 5 bases and J lost 10, with 9 bases in between. Germline V gene sequence: CDR1 SEHNR, CDR2 FQNEAQ (reference sequence). CDR3 size: 11 residues. The chain couples TRBV7-9 to TRBJ2-1; D remains ambiguous. This receptor was identified in a donor aged 10-29 years with latent tuberculosis or without tuberculosis infection. The sequenced sample consisted of PBMCs. The DNA of the CDR3 is TGTGCCAGCAGCCAAGCCCGGGAGCAGTTCTTC. It is translated as CASSQAREQFF.